This TCR beta chain was captured by sequencing in a study of blood T cell repertoires in COVID-19. Background on the study: Researchers got acute and convalescent COVID-19 samples from the United States, Italy and Spain.

The CDR3 totals 16 residues. V gave up 5 bases and J gave up 0 bases; unmatched junction bases: 5. Germline CDR1 SNHLY, CDR2 FYNNEI. Per the authors' pipeline: Scientists estimated how many nucleated cells there were by amplifying reference gene primers. Produced via immunoSEQ multiplex PCR; TCRdb's table is partial and in-frame only. V, J and clone size reflect that table, while D and trimming were determined from the DNA. Among 80,000 to 100,000 clones listed, 81% were seen once. The rearrangement links TRBV2 to TRBJ1-3; 9 bases fit TRBD1. The receptor's source is a man between 60 and 75 years old with acute or convalescent COVID-19. Material: peripheral blood. The CDR3, as DNA: TGTGCCAGCAGTCCCGGGACAGGGCACTCTGGAAACACCATATATTTT. It codes for CASSPGTGHSGNTIYF.